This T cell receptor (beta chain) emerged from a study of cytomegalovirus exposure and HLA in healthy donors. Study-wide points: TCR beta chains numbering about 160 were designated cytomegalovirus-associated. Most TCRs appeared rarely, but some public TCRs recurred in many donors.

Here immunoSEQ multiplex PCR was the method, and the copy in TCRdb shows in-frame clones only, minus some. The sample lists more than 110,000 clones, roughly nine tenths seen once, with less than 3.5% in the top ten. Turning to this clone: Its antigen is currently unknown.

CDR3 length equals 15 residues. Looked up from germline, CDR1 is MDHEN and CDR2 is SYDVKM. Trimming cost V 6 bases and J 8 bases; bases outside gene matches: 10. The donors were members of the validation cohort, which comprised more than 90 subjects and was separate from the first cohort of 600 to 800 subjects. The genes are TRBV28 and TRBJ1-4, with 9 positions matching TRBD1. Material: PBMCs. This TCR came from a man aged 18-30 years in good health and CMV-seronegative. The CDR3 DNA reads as TGTGCCAGCAGCCGAACAGGGGGCGTTTTCGAAAAACTGTTTTTT. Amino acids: CASSRTGGVFEKLFF.